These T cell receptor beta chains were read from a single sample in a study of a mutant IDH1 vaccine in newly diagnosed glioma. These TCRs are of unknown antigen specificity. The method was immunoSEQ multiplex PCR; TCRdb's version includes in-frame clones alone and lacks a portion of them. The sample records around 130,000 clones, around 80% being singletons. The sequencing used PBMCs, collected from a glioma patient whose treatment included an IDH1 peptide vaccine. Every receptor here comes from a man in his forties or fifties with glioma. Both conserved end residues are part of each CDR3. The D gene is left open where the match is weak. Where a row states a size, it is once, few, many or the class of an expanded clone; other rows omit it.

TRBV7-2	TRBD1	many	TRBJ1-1	CASSTDRANTEAFF	TGTGCCAGCAGCACCGACAGGGCAAACACTGAAGCTTTCTTT
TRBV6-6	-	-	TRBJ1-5	CASSSIRGNQPQHF	TGTGCCAGCTCTTCTATAAGGGGGAATCAGCCCCAGCATTTT
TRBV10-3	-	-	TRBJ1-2	CAISEQPLFGYTF	TGTGCCATCAGCGAACAGCCTCTCTTTGGCTACACCTTC
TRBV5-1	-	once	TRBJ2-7	CASSFSSRSIIYEQYF	TGCGCCAGCAGCTTTAGCTCTCGGTCTATCATCTACGAGCAGTACTTC
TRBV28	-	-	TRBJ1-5	CASSVTGENQPQHF	TGTGCCAGCAGCGTGACGGGAGAGAATCAGCCCCAGCATTTT
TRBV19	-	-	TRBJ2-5	CASSIGAWGTQYF	TGTGCCAGTAGTATCGGGGCATGGGGGACCCAGTACTTC
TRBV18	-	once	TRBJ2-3	CASSPLDRSTDTQYF	TGTGCCAGCTCACCACTCGACAGAAGCACAGATACGCAGTATTTT
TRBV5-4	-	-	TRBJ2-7	CASSFGAGLYEQYF	TGTGCCAGCAGCTTCGGCGCAGGGCTCTACGAGCAGTACTTC
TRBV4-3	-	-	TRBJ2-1	CASSQDTGGSYNEQFF	TGCGCCAGCAGCCAAGATACCGGGGGCTCCTACAATGAGCAGTTCTTC
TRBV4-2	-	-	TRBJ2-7	CASSQEAPYEQYF	TGTGCCAGCAGCCAAGAGGCACCCTACGAGCAGTACTTC